This T cell receptor (beta chain) came from a study of CD8+ T cells in alopecia areata. The study, taken as a whole, reports: Because of a solitary nonresponder, the connection of baseline CD8+ expansion to response stays uncertain.

Extracted RNA was reverse transcribed, and the resulting cDNA served as sequencing template. Sequencing was performed with immunoSEQ multiplex PCR; in TCRdb, only in-frame clones are kept and a portion is missing. The data show around 160,000 clones, less than 80% seen once. Comment on this clone: Its antigen is still unknown.

Treatment given: oral pan-JAK inhibitor, 5-10 mg twice daily. This receptor was obtained from a human donor with alopecia areata. The source was CD4+ T cells sorted from blood, collected at week 24, from a patient treated with tofacitinib.

The CDR3 loop is CAWKSDREWETQYF. The CDR3 bases are TGTGCCTGGAAATCGGACAGGGAATGGGAGACCCAGTACTTC. This rearrangement joins TRBV30 to TRBJ2-5, with 8 bases matching TRBD1. This CDR3 is built from 14 residues. CDR1 GTSNPN and CDR2 SVGIG come from the germline V gene (reference sequence). V shed 4 bases and J 5 bases; nucleotides not matched to a gene: 9.